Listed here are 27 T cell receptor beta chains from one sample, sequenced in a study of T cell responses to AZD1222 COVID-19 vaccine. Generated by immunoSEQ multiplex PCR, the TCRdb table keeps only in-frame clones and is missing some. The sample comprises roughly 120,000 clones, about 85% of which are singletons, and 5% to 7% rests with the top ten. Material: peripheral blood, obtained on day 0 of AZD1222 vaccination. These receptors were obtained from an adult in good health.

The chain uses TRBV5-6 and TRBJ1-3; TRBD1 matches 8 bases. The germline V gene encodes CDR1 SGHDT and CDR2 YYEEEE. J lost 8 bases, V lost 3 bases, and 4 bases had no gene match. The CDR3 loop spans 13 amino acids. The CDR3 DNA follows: TGTGCCAGCAGCTGGGACAGGAAGGACACCATATATTTT. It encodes CASSWDRKDTIYF. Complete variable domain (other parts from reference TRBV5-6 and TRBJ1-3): DAGVTQSPTHLIKTRGQQVTLRCSPKSGHDTVSWYQQALGQGPQFIFQYYEEEERQRGNFPDRFSGHQFPNYSSELNVNALLLGDSALYLCASSWDRKDTIYFGEGSWLTVV.

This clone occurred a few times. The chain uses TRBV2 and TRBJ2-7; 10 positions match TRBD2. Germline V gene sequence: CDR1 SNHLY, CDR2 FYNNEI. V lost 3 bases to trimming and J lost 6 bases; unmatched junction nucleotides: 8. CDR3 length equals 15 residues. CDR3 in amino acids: CASSEASGGRGEQYF. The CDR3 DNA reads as TGTGCCAGCAGTGAGGCTAGCGGGGGCCGGGGCGAGCAGTACTTC.

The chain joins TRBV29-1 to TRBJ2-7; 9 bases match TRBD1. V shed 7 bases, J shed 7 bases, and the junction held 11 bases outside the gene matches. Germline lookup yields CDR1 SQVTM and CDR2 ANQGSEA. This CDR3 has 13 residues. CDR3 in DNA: TGCAGCGCTGGAGGTTGGACAGGGGAAGAGCAGTACTTC. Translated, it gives CSAGGWTGEEQYF.

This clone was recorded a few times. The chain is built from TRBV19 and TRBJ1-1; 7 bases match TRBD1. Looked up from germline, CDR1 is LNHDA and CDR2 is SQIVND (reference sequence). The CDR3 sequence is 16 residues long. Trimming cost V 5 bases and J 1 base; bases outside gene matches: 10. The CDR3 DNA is TGTGCCAGTAGTCCGGGGATGGACAGGTCGAACACTGAAGCTTTCTTT. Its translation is CASSPGMDRSNTEAFF.

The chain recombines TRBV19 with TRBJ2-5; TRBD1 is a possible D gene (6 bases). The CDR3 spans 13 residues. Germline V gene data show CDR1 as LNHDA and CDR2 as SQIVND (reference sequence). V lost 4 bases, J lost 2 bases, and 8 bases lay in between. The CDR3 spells CASSNDRQETQYF. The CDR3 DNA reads TGTGCCAGTAGTAACGACAGGCAAGAGACCCAGTACTTC.

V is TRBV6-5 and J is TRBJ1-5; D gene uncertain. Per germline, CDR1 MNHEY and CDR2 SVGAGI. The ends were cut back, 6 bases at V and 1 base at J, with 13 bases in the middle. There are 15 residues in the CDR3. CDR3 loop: CASRGRDHSNQPQHF. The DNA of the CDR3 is TGTGCCAGCAGGGGAAGGGATCACAGCAATCAGCCCCAGCATTTT.

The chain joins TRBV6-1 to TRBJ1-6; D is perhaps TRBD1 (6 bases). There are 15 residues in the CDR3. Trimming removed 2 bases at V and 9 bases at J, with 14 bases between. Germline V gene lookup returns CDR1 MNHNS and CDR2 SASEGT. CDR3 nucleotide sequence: TGTGCCAGCAGTGAAATCGGACAGAGCGGTTCACCCCTCCACTTT. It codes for CASSEIGQSGSPLHF.

The CDR3 spells CASRASGTYEQYF. The CDR3 DNA sequence: TGTGCCAGCAGGGCTAGCGGTACCTACGAGCAGTACTTC. J is TRBJ2-7 and V is TRBV12-3 or TRBV12-4; TRBD2 agrees at 7 bases. The CDR3 consists of 13 residues. V trimming: 6 bases; J trimming: 2 bases; junction bases outside the gene matches: 4.

The CDR3 DNA follows: TGTGCCAGCAGCATCATTGATTCACCCCTCCACTTT. Residues: CASSIIDSPLHF. The J gene is TRBJ1-6, the V gene TRBV2; D is unresolved. The ends were cut back, 6 bases at V and 8 bases at J, with 8 bases in the middle. The CDR3 consists of 12 residues. Germline CDR1 SNHLY, CDR2 FYNNEI.

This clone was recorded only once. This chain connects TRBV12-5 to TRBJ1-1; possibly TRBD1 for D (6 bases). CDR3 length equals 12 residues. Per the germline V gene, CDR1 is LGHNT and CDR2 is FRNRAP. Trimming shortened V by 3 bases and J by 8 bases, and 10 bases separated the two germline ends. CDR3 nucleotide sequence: TGTGCTAGTGGTTTAGGGACAAACGAAGCTTTCTTT. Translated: CASGLGTNEAFF.

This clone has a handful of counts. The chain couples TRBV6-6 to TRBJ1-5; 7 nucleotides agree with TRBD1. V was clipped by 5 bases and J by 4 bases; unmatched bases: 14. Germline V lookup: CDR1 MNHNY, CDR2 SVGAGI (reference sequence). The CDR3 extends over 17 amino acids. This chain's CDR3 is CASSLTGTVAENQPQHF. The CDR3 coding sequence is TGTGCCAGCAGTCTGACGGGGACAGTCGCCGAAAATCAGCCCCAGCATTTT.

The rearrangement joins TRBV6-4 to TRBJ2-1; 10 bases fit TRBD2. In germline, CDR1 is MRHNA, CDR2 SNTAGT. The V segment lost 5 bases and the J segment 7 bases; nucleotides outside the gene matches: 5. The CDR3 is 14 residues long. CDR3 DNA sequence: TGTGCCAGCAGTTCAGCGGGGGGGGCGAATGAGCAGTTCTTC. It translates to CASSSAGGANEQFF.

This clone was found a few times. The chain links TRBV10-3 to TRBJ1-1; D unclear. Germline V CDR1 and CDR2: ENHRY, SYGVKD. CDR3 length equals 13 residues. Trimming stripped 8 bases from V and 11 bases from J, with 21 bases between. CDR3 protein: CAIGVFRPGEAFF. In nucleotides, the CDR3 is TGTGCCATCGGTGTGTTTCGGCCAGGAGAGGCTTTCTTT.

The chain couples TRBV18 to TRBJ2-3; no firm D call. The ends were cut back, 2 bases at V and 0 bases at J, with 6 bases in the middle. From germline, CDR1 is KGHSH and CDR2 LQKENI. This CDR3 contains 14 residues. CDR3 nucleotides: TGTGCCAGCTCACCAGGTACTAGCACAGATACGCAGTATTTT. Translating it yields CASSPGTSTDTQYF.

In DNA form, the CDR3 reads TGTGCAAGTCGCCTTCCTAGCTCCTACGAGCAGTACTTC. As protein: CASRLPSSYEQYF. V usage is TRBV12-2 and J usage is TRBJ2-7; the table's D call, TRBD2, has no DNA check behind it. TRBV12-2 is marked as a pseudogene. The CDR3 is 13 amino acids.

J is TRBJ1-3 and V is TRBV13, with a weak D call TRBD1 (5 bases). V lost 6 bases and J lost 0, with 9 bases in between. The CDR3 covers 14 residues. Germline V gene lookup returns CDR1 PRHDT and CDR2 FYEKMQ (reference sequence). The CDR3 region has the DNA TGTGCCAGCAGTTCGGGACTCTCTGGAAACACCATATATTTT. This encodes CASSSGLSGNTIYF.

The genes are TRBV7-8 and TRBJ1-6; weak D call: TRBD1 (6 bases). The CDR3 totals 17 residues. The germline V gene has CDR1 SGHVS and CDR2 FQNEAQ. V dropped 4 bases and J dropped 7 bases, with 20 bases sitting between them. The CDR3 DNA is TGTGCCAGCAGCTACTACGGGACACCCCATCCAAATTCACCCCTCCACTTT. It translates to CASSYYGTPHPNSPLHF.

The CDR3 DNA is TGTGCCAGCAGTCTCCCGACAGGCCAAACTGAAGCTTTCTTT. Encoded protein: CASSLPTGQTEAFF. The chain uses TRBV28 and TRBJ1-1, with D possibly TRBD1 on 6 matching bases. The CDR3 totals 14 residues. Trimming removed 5 bases at V and 5 bases at J, with 15 bases between. The germline V gene encodes CDR1 MDHEN and CDR2 SYDVKM. The whole variable domain, remainder taken from reference TRBV28 and TRBJ1-1, is DVKVTQSSRYLVKRTGEKVFLECVQDMDHENMFWYRQDPGLGLRLIYFSYDVKMKEKGDIPEGYSVSREKKERFSLILESASTNQTSMYLCASSLPTGQTEAFFGQGTRLTVV.

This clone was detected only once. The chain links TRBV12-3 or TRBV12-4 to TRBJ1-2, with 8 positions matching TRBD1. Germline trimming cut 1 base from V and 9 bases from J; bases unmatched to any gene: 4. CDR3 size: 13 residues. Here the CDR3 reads CASSLGGQVRYTF. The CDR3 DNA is TGTGCCAGCAGTTTAGGGGGACAGGTTCGCTACACCTTC.

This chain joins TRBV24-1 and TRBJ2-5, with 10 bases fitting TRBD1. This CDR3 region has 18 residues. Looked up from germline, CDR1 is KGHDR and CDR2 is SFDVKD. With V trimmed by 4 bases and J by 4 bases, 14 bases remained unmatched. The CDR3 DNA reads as TGTGCCACCAGTGACTCCGGGACAGGGGTTCATGGGCGAGAGACCCAGTACTTC. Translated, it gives CATSDSGTGVHGRETQYF.

The CDR3 reads CASSPRPRMGETQYF. CDR3 coding DNA: TGTGCCAGCAGCCCTAGACCCAGAATGGGGGAGACCCAGTACTTC. The chain couples TRBV7-2 to TRBJ2-5; D remains ambiguous. The length of the CDR3 is 15 residues. Per the germline V gene, CDR1 is SGHTA and CDR2 is FQGNSA. The V and J ends lost 5 bases and 5 bases respectively, with 18 bases between them.

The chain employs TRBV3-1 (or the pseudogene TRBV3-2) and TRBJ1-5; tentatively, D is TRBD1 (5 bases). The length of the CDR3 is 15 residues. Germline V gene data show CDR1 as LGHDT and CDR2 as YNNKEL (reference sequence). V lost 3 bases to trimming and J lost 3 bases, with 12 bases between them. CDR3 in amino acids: CASSQSGTNNQPQHF. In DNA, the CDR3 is TGTGCCAGCAGCCAGTCCGGGACGAACAATCAGCCCCAGCATTTT.

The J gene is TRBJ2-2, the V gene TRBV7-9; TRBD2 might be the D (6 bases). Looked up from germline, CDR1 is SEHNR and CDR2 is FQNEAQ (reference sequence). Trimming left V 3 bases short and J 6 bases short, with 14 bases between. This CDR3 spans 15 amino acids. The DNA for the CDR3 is TGTGCCAGCAGCTTGACCGGGACTCTGTCCGGGGAGCTGTTTTTT. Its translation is CASSLTGTLSGELFF.

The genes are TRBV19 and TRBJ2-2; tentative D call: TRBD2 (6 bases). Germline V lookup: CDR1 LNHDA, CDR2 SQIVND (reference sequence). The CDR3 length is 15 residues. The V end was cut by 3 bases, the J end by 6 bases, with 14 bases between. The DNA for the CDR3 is TGTGCCAGTAGTATCCGGCCAGGGAGGTCCGGGGAGCTGTTTTTT. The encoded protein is CASSIRPGRSGELFF.

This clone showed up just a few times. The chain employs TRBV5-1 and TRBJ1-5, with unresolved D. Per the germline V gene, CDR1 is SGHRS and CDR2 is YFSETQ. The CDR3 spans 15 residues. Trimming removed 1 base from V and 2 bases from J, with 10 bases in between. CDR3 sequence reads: CASSLSAGGNQPQHF. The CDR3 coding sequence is TGCGCCAGCAGCTTGTCGGCGGGTGGCAATCAGCCCCAGCATTTT.

CDR3 amino acids: CASSSTDGPYGYTF. The CDR3 DNA follows: TGTGCCAGCAGCTCCACGGACGGCCCCTATGGCTACACCTTC. The chain joins TRBV7-6 to TRBJ1-2; D remains unclear. The CDR3 spans 14 residues. The germline V gene encodes CDR1 SGHVS and CDR2 FNYEAQ. Trimming stripped 4 bases from V and 4 bases from J, with 13 bases between.

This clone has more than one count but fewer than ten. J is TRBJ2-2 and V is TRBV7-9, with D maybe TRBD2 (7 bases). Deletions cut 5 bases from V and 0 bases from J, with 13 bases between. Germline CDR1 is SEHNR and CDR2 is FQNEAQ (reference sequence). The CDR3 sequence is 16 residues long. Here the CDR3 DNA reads TGTGCCAGCAGCCTACGGGGGGCCTCGAACACCGGGGAGCTGTTTTTT. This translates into CASSLRGASNTGELFF.